This T cell receptor beta chain was sequenced during a study of T cell responses to AZD1222 COVID-19 vaccine (dated by TCRdb to the early 2020s). Some background on the complete study: AZD1222 recipients whose second dose came at about 4 weeks and those whose second dose came at about 12 weeks were combined into one group, since spike-specific TCR depth and breadth did not differ between the two schedules. Trial participants were enrolled by age into subgroups of 18-55, 56-69 and 70-plus years, and roughly 160, 29 and 62 TCR-sequenced participants, respectively, were included in these subgroups. TCR sequencing was performed for roughly 250 trial participants, of whom 200 to 210 were given two doses of AZD1222 and around 26 were given two doses of MenACWY control vaccine. The investigation overall reported the following: CD4 TCRs associated with the vaccine covered the entire spike protein, and the dominant responses were in regions 160-218 and 743-854. After two AZD1222 doses, both the breadth and the depth of spike-specific TCRs were significantly higher than at day 0 and than in MenACWY recipients. No day 14 peak-response samples were available, so repertoires were characterized only after the peak T cell response. Only a handful of AZD1222 recipients were SARS-CoV-2 seropositive at baseline, limiting conclusions about previously exposed vaccinees. Reportedly, close to half of the unique spike-specific TCRs recognized epitopes lying outside the regions that are mutated in the B.1.351 and B.1.1.7 variants. In the small 56-69-year group, the increase in depth fell short of significance, most likely because of low power. Participants were mostly white British, with more females than males. The authors suggested clonal diversity may have been underestimated.

Interpreted using the paper, the time point label stands for: baseline before first vaccination. Vaccinee samples were obtained from the UK trials COV001 and COV002, which included a single-blind randomized controlled phase 2/3 trial of AZD1222 (ChAdOx1 nCoV-19) in healthy adults. Trial participant PBMC samples were collected at day 0 and day 28 after the second dose for TCRbeta chain sequencing. As to this clone: The antigen this receptor binds is unknown. Per-base qualities were not stored, and no clone one base away is much larger.

The CDR3 regions of human TCRbeta chains were subjected to immunosequencing. The original pipeline was this. TCRs in the repertoires were compared against a reference library of SARS-CoV-2-specific TCRs that had been generated with the MIRA antigen-specificity platform. Breadth was defined as the fraction of unique TCRs that were SARS-CoV-2-associated. Depth was defined as the fraction of total T cells that were SARS-CoV-2-associated. Each spike-specific TCR was assigned to its reactive spike region and to a CD4 or CD8 class using the MIRA data. Log10-transformed breadth and depth values were compared by one-way ANOVA with Sidak's multiple comparisons tests. TCRdb retrieved this table from immuneACCESS and kept in-frame rearrangements only. Not all clones are present; in checked studies, unresolved V genes account for under half, and no reason is known for the remainder. The V and J calls and the clone size are those of that table, but D and trimming were determined from the DNA. Within this sample are about 120,000 clones, with 85% to 95% of them counted one time only. The top ten clones comprise just under 3% of the sample.

From a lookup of the germline V gene, CDR1 and CDR2 are MDHEN and SYDVKM. The CDR3 goes from the cysteine to the phenylalanine over 11 residues. Of the read, only the CDR3 DNA is kept; its 33 bases are in frame from base 1. V ends up 11 bases short and J 6 bases short, with an unmatched junction base count of 6. The specimen was peripheral blood, collected on day 0 of AZD1222 vaccination. The sequence derives from an adult in good health. Recombination joined TRBV28 with TRBJ1-1, and TRBD1 matches 7 of the central bases. In nucleotide form, the sequence is TGTGCCTCCTTTCAGGGGGCTGAAGCTTTCTTT. Its amino acids are CASFQGAEAFF.